The rows below give T cell receptor beta chains drawn from one sample of a study of blood T cell repertoires in COVID-19. Assay: immunoSEQ multiplex PCR; the TCRdb copy retains only in-frame clones and omits some. Of 230,000 or so clones listed, around 84% are singletons. The sequencing sample was made of PBMCs or T cells enriched from blood (not recorded which). These receptor sequences come from a woman aged 45-60 years who had been exposed to COVID-19. The CDR3 runs from the conserved cysteine through the conserved F or W. Fields, in order: V gene, clone size, D gene, J gene, CDR3 DNA, CDR3 protein. The D gene is left open where the match is weak. Clone size is shown for a subset of rows, as once, few, many or a class of expanded clone.

>TRBV5-1|few|TRBD1|TRBJ1-2
TGCGCCAGCAGCGCGGGACAGGGGTCCTATGGCTACACCTTC
CASSAGQGSYGYTF
>TRBV27|.|.|TRBJ1-1
TGTGCCAGCAGTTTATCCCCGGCAGGGATAGGGACTGAAGCTTTCTTT
CASSLSPAGIGTEAFF
>TRBV5-5|once|.|TRBJ1-1
TGTGCCAGCAACTCGGGGGGGCTTGATGAAGCTTTCTTT
CASNSGGLDEAFF
>TRBV13|.|.|TRBJ2-7
TGTGCCAGCAGCTTAGACGCAGGGGGGCGATACGAGCAGTACTTC
CASSLDAGGRYEQYF
>TRBV5-4|once|.|TRBJ2-1
TGTGCCAGCAGCTTTTGGAGACGAGACTCTAATGAGCAGTTCTTC
CASSFWRRDSNEQFF
>TRBV2|.|.|TRBJ1-2
TGTGCCAGCAGTCCTCACCGATTACAGGGATCCTATGGCTACACCTTC
CASSPHRLQGSYGYTF
>TRBV10-3|few|.|TRBJ1-1
TGTGCCATCAGTGAGTCGGGGGCAGGGCCAGCTTTCTTT
CAISESGAGPAFF
>TRBV29-1|.|TRBD1|TRBJ2-7
TGCAGCGTTGAAGGGGACAGGGAGTCCAACGAGCAGTACTTC
CSVEGDRESNEQYF
>TRBV11-2|.|.|TRBJ2-7
TGTGCCAGCAGCTTACCTAGCTCTTCCTACGAGCAGTACTTC
CASSLPSSSYEQYF
>TRBV4-1|.|TRBD1|TRBJ1-1
TGCGCCAGCAGCCAATCGGGCCCGACAGGGGGCCACACTGAAGCTTTCTTT
CASSQSGPTGGHTEAFF
>TRBV11-2|.|.|TRBJ1-2
TGTGCCAGCAGCCGGAGGGCCACTAACTATGGCTACACCTTC
CASSRRATNYGYTF
>TRBV14|.|.|TRBJ1-6
TGTGCCAGCAGCCAAGAAAGGGGATCACCCCTCCACTTT
CASSQERGSPLHF
>TRBV7-6|.|TRBD2|TRBJ2-5
TGTGCCAGCAGCTTATTGAGGACTAGTCAAGAGACCCAGTACTTC
CASSLLRTSQETQYF
>TRBV11-2|.|.|TRBJ2-2
TGTGCCAGCAGCCCCTGGCAGGGGAGTAGGGAGCTGTTTTTT
CASSPWQGSRELFF
>TRBV12-3/TRBV12-4|.|.|TRBJ2-7
TGTGCCAGCACCCGGGACACCTCCTACGAGCAGTACTTC
CASTRDTSYEQYF
>TRBV10-3|.|TRBD2|TRBJ2-1
TGTGCCATCATGGTAGCGGGGGGGAATAATGAGCAGTTCTTC
CAIMVAGGNNEQFF
>TRBV18|.|.|TRBJ2-3
TGTGCCAGCTCACCCCGGGACACACGCACAGATACGCAGTATTTT
CASSPRDTRTDTQYF
>TRBV9|once|TRBD1|TRBJ1-2
TGTGCCAGCAGCGTTACAGGGGCAGGGGATGGCTACACCTTC
CASSVTGAGDGYTF
>TRBV10-3|.|.|TRBJ1-2
TGTGCCATCAGTGAGGGGGGGGCGTTCGGCTACGGCTACACCTTC
CAISEGGAFGYGYTF
>TRBV7-8|.|.|TRBJ2-7
TGTGCCAGCAGCCGATTCGGGGGGCAGACCTACGAGCAGTACTTC
CASSRFGGQTYEQYF
>TRBV6-5|once|.|TRBJ1-2
TGTGCCAGCACCGAACGGCCTGCGGGGAGAGATGGCTACACCTTC
CASTERPAGRDGYTF
>TRBV28|.|.|TRBJ2-2
TGTGCCAGCAGGCCTCAGGGGGGCACCGGGGAGCTGTTTTTT
CASRPQGGTGELFF
>TRBV6-2/TRBV6-3|.|.|TRBJ2-1
TGTGCCAGCAGCCTCCTGGGGGCGGGCGAAGGCTACAATGAGCAGTTCTTC
CASSLLGAGEGYNEQFF
>TRBV24-1|.|TRBD1|TRBJ2-5
TGTGCCACCAGTGACCGGTCCACAGGGGATCGAGAGACCCAGTACTTC
CATSDRSTGDRETQYF
>TRBV19|.|TRBD1|TRBJ2-7
TGTGCCAGTAGTGATCCGACAGGGGGGGTCTACGAGCAGTACTTC
CASSDPTGGVYEQYF
>TRBV24-1|.|TRBD2|TRBJ2-1
TGTGCCACCAGTGTTGGGCGGGGGGATGAGCAGTTCTTC
CATSVGRGDEQFF
>TRBV7-2|once|TRBD1|TRBJ2-2
TGTGCCAGCAGCTCGCGACAGGGCGAGACCGGGGAGCTGTTTTTT
CASSSRQGETGELFF
>TRBV7-9|.|TRBD1|TRBJ2-5
TGTGCCAGCAGACTAGCAGGAGACAGGGGCCGGGTGGGGACCCAGTACTTC
CASRLAGDRGRVGTQYF
>TRBV6-1|.|.|TRBJ1-1
TGTGCCAGCAGTGATCGGGGGATGACTGAAGCTTTCTTT
CASSDRGMTEAFF
>TRBV29-1|.|.|TRBJ1-2
TGCAGCGCAACTGGGACATTTGGCTACACCTTC
CSATGTFGYTF
>TRBV4-2|.|TRBD2|TRBJ2-1
TGTGCCAGCAGCCAAAACCCACTAGCGGGGGGGCAGGGAGAGCAGTTCTTC
CASSQNPLAGGQGEQFF
>TRBV6-4|.|TRBD1|TRBJ1-6
TGTGCCAGCAGTTTGAGACAGGGATATGGGTCACCCCTCCACTTT
CASSLRQGYGSPLHF
>TRBV19|.|.|TRBJ1-5
TGTGCCAGTAGTATAGCGCCAGGCGGGAGTCAGCCCCAGCATTTT
CASSIAPGGSQPQHF
>TRBV7-2|once|TRBD2|TRBJ2-3
TGTGCCAGCAGCTTACCCCTACTAGCGACAGATACGCAGTATTTT
CASSLPLLATDTQYF
>TRBV9|.|.|TRBJ1-1
TGTGCCAGCAGCGCCGCGGGGTTGACTGAAGCTTTCTTT
CASSAAGLTEAFF
>TRBV6-5|.|.|TRBJ1-6
TGTGCCAGCAGTTACTCCGGGGGGGGTGATTCACCCCTCCACTTT
CASSYSGGGDSPLHF
>TRBV14|.|.|TRBJ1-4
TGTGCCAGCAGCCAAGATCCCAGTGGTCCGAATGAAAAACTGTTTTTT
CASSQDPSGPNEKLFF
>TRBV10-3|.|TRBD1|TRBJ1-1
TGTGCCATCAGTGGGCAGGGGGCTGGGTACACTGAAGCTTTCTTT
CAISGQGAGYTEAFF
>TRBV27|.|TRBD1|TRBJ1-6
TGTGCCAGCGGACAGGGCCCTGATAATTCACCCCTCCACTTT
CASGQGPDNSPLHF
>TRBV6-4|once|.|TRBJ1-1
TGTGCCAGCAGACAGGAGTTGAACACTGAAGCTTTCTTT
CASRQELNTEAFF
>TRBV11-2|.|TRBD1|TRBJ2-3
TGTGCCAGCAGCCCATACAGGGGTGAAGATACGCAGTATTTT
CASSPYRGEDTQYF
>TRBV25-1|.|.|TRBJ1-6
TGTGCCAGCAACTTGGGGCCTGATAATTCACCCCTCCACTTT
CASNLGPDNSPLHF
>TRBV5-1|.|.|TRBJ1-4
TGCGCCAGCAGCTTGCAGGGCAGGGAAAAACTGTTTTTT
CASSLQGREKLFF
>TRBV18|.|.|TRBJ2-5
TGTGCCAGCTCAACGTCGCGGGAGACCCAGTACTTC
CASSTSRETQYF
>TRBV18|.|TRBD1|TRBJ1-2
TGTGCCAGCGCCCGGGACAGGGAGGCCTATGGCTACACCTTC
CASARDREAYGYTF
>TRBV10-3|.|TRBD1|TRBJ1-1
TGTGCCACGGCCCAGGGGGGACGGACTGAAGCTTTCTTT
CATAQGGRTEAFF
>TRBV6-1|.|TRBD2|TRBJ2-1
TGTGCCAGCAGTGAAGGGGGGGGAGCCTACAATGAGCAGTTCTTC
CASSEGGGAYNEQFF
>TRBV27|.|.|TRBJ1-5
TGTGCCAGCAGTTTGGGAGGGATCAATCAGCCCCAGCATTTT
CASSLGGINQPQHF
>TRBV4-2|.|.|TRBJ1-1
TGTGCCAGCAGCCAGATAACAGGTAACACTGAAGCTTTCTTT
CASSQITGNTEAFF
>TRBV5-5|few|.|TRBJ1-5
TGTGCCAGCAGCTTGATGGGGCAGGTCCCGAATCAGCCCCAGCATTTT
CASSLMGQVPNQPQHF
>TRBV12-3/TRBV12-4|.|.|TRBJ2-2
TGTGCCAGCAGTTTCGGAGGGATCGGGGAGCTGTTTTTT
CASSFGGIGELFF
>TRBV5-4|.|TRBD2|TRBJ2-7
TGTGCCAGCAGCTTCGGGGGGGCCTTGGGCGAGCAGTACTTC
CASSFGGALGEQYF
>TRBV7-3|.|TRBD1|TRBJ1-6
TGTGCCAGCAGCCCGGGACAGGGCAGTTCACCCCTCCACTTT
CASSPGQGSSPLHF
>TRBV29-1|.|TRBD1|TRBJ1-1
TGCAGCGTGGGACAGGGGGGGAACACTGAAGCTTTCTTT
CSVGQGGNTEAFF
>TRBV28|.|.|TRBJ2-1
TGTGCCGGGGGAGCCAGGGGCTCCTACAATGAGCAGTTCTTC
CAGGARGSYNEQFF